This TCR beta chain derives from a study of T cell repertoires in cytomegalovirus infection. Study information: Shared public TCR beta signatures pointed to both CMV infection and a matching HLA type. Study-wide findings and caveats: Accumulated public TCR beta family frequency recognized individuals carrying CMV together with the relevant HLA. HLA-C-restricted, CMV-specific TCR beta clonotypes were dominant ex vivo.

TCRdb analysed the reads with MiXCR anew, one entry per CDR3 protein. Of 65,000 to 95,000 distinct CDR3 sequences listed, 3% to 4.5% are singletons. The germline gives CDR1 MNHEY, CDR2 SVGEGT. Trimming left V 6 bases short and J 7 bases short, with 25 bases between. CDR3 length equals 16 residues. In its sample, this clonotype was seen many times. No antigen is known for it. This receptor was taken from a human donor in good health (CMV status not recorded). Some clones in this sample may be carry-over from other donors' samples. Sequenced sample: PBMCs. The V gene is TRBV6-2 or TRBV6-3, the J gene TRBJ2-7, with D hard to call. CDR3 DNA: TGTGCCAGCAGCCGTGACTCTTCTCGGGCCAAAGATGAGCAGTACTTC. It is translated as CASSRDSSRAKDEQYF.